What follows is one T cell receptor beta chain and its context. The antigen this receptor binds is unknown. The source of the sample is a study of monozygotic twins with inflammatory bowel disease (dated by TCRdb to about 2019). Background for the entire study: A total of 28 monozygotic twin pairs were included in the full study, comprising nine German pairs (four IBD-concordant, five IBD-discordant) and 19 IBD-discordant Danish pairs. The search for disease-associated traits relied mainly on comparing, within discordant pairs, IBD patients with their genetically identical healthy co-twins. Each individual had, on average, about 151 000 unique TCRalpha sequences and 181 000 unique TCRbeta sequences available for analysis.

Based on the germline V gene, the CDR1 and CDR2 sequences are SNHLY and FYNNEI. Measured from the cysteine to the phenylalanine, the CDR3 is 16 residues long. The record lacks a DNA sequence. Findings and caveats that apply to the study as a whole: IBD patients shared fewer clonotypes with other individuals than healthy twins did, most markedly in patients showing signs of disease activity. Repertoire similarity did not differ between concordant and discordant twins, possibly due to limited statistical power. Measured by the inverse Simpson index, TCRbeta repertoire diversity was lower in IBD patients than in their healthy co-twins. The analysis was unable to tell apart different T cell subtypes. No single strong signal or clonotype linked to IBD turned up in the results, so the idea that one exists was not supported. Because patients were on differing immunosuppressive treatments, the repertoires may have picked up extra background noise and inter-individual variability.

To prepare the library, 5' RACE was applied. For each TCR library, approximately 3,700 ng of total RNA was used. For each sample, cDNA synthesis was carried out in eight separate reactions using SMARTScribe reverse transcriptase. During cDNA synthesis, template switching was used to introduce unique molecular identifiers that contained a 6-nucleotide sample barcode. TCRalpha and TCRbeta cDNA was amplified in two nested PCRs of about 17 and 10 cycles, and bead purification was carried out after each PCR. Before amplification, the cDNA was treated with uracil DNA-glycosylase and purified using the QIAquick PCR purification kit. The second PCR was the step at which Illumina TruSeq-compatible adapters and sample-specific barcodes were added. TapeStation and Qubit were used to check library quality and concentration, and around 5.2 ng of each library went into the pool. Sequencing of the pooled libraries was done on an Illumina HiSeq2500 single-index Rapid Run using custom sequencing primers and 2 x 100 bp reads. Per the authors' processing: PCR and sequencing errors were corrected by UMI-based consensus assembly using MiGEC version 1.2.6. MiXCR version 2.1.1 was used for V(D)J alignment, clonotype assembly and CDR3 extraction. To normalise gene usage, clonotype sharing and MAIT/NKT TCR abundance, the analysis used the top 1000, 10 000 and 20 000 clonotypes per sample. Diversity was computed as the inverse Simpson index with the vegan R package after downsampling to 27 000 UMIs. Paired Mann-Whitney U tests were applied to discordant twin pairs, with Benjamini-Hochberg correction for multiple testing. After the reads were reprocessed by TCRdb, one entry was made per CDR3 protein sequence, with no DNA. These V and J calls originate from TCRdb's pipeline instead of the authors' own analysis. The sample table gives about 210,000 distinct CDR3 sequences. The ten largest clones add up to roughly 7.5% of the sample.

From each donor, a 2.5 ml peripheral blood sample was drawn into PAXgene tubes and stored at -80 degrees C. Without T cell sorting, total RNA was isolated from whole blood using the PAXgene blood miRNA kit on an automated QIAcube. Peripheral blood from monozygotic twin pairs who were concordant or discordant for inflammatory bowel disease underwent deep TCRalpha and TCRbeta repertoire profiling using unique molecular barcoding. Smoking habits were recorded for all twin pairs, and individuals were classified as current, former or never smokers. Recombination connected TRBV2 to TRBJ1-1; there is no DNA to check the TCRdb D call of TRBD1. Material for sequencing was blood. The sequence derives from a human donor with ulcerative colitis or Crohn's disease, or a healthy co-twin of an affected twin (not recorded which). Here the CDR3 is given as CASSETGDGENTEAFF.